The rows below give T cell receptor beta chains drawn from one sample of a study of response to subunit inactivated influenza vaccine. One entry per CDR3 protein, called by TCRdb with MiXCR from the RT-PCR reads. Of more than 550,000 distinct CDR3 sequences listed, about 10% are singletons. The sequenced sample was PBMCs from blood, obtained on the day of vaccination. Receptor source: a man between 50 and 59 years old who received an inactivated influenza vaccine. Each CDR3 is given with its conserved first and last residue. Fields, in order: V gene, clone size, CDR3 length, J gene, D gene, CDR3 protein, CDR3 DNA. The D gene is left open where the match is weak. Where a row states a size, it is once, few, many or the class of an expanded clone; other rows omit it.

v_gene: TRBV6-2/TRBV6-3; abundance: few; len: 11; j_gene: TRBJ1-2; d_gene: -; CDR3aa: CASSYKRGYTF; CDR3nt: TGTGCCAGCAGTTATAAGCGTGGCTACACCTTC
v_gene: TRBV7-3; abundance: few; len: 14; j_gene: TRBJ2-3; d_gene: TRBD2; CDR3aa: CASQLAGSTDTQYF; CDR3nt: TGTGCCAGTCAACTAGCGGGGAGCACAGATACGCAGTATTTT
v_gene: TRBV5-5; abundance: many; len: 12; j_gene: TRBJ2-7; d_gene: -; CDR3aa: CASSLDVREQYF; CDR3nt: TGTGCCAGCAGCTTGGACGTACGAGAGCAGTACTTC
v_gene: TRBV18; abundance: -; len: 14; j_gene: TRBJ1-2; d_gene: -; CDR3aa: CASSPPAANYGYTF; CDR3nt: TGTGCCAGCTCACCACCGGCAGCTAACTATGGCTACACCTTC
v_gene: TRBV20-1; abundance: -; len: 18; j_gene: TRBJ2-1; d_gene: TRBD2; CDR3aa: CSARDQTSGRKLYNEQFF; CDR3nt: TGCAGTGCTAGAGACCAGACTAGCGGGAGGAAACTCTACAATGAGCAGTTCTTC
v_gene: TRBV2; abundance: few; len: 13; j_gene: TRBJ2-1; d_gene: -; CDR3aa: CARGTGLLNEQFF; CDR3nt: TGTGCCAGGGGAACGGGACTGCTCAATGAGCAGTTCTTC
v_gene: TRBV5-1; abundance: many; len: 13; j_gene: TRBJ1-2; d_gene: -; CDR3aa: CASSLGQSYGYTF; CDR3nt: TGTGCCAGCAGTTTGGGGCAGAGCTATGGCTACACCTTC
v_gene: TRBV29-1; abundance: -; len: 12; j_gene: TRBJ1-2; d_gene: -; CDR3aa: CSVDFGGYGYTF; CDR3nt: TGCAGCGTTGACTTTGGAGGGTATGGCTACACCTTC
v_gene: TRBV12-3/TRBV12-4; abundance: -; len: 15; j_gene: TRBJ2-1; d_gene: TRBD2; CDR3aa: CASRPSSGDYNEQFF; CDR3nt: TGTGCCAGCAGACCTTCTAGCGGCGACTACAATGAGCAGTTCTTC
v_gene: TRBV10-3; abundance: many; len: 13; j_gene: TRBJ2-7; d_gene: -; CDR3aa: CAISTGTGGEQYF; CDR3nt: TGTGCCATCAGTACAGGGACGGGGGGCGAGCAGTACTTC
v_gene: TRBV20-1; abundance: -; len: 12; j_gene: TRBJ1-1; d_gene: -; CDR3aa: CSARFVNTEAFF; CDR3nt: TGCAGTGCTAGATTCGTGAACACTGAAGCTTTCTTT
v_gene: TRBV20-1; abundance: -; len: 14; j_gene: TRBJ2-1; d_gene: TRBD1; CDR3aa: CSAVQGTSYNEQFF; CDR3nt: TGCAGTGCGGTACAGGGGACCTCCTACAATGAGCAGTTCTTC